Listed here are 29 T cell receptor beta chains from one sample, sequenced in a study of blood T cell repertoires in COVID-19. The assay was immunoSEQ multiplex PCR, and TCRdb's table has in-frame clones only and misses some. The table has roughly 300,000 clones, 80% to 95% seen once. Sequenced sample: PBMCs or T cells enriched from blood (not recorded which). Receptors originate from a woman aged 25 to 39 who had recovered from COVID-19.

The CDR3 loop is CASSFSGRTYEQYF. The CDR3 DNA sequence: TGTGCCAGCAGTTTTAGCGGGAGAACCTACGAGCAGTACTTC. The chain couples TRBV6-2 or TRBV6-3 to TRBJ2-7, with 9 bases lining up with TRBD2. The CDR3 spans 14 residues. CDR1 and CDR2 from the germline V gene are MNHEY and SVGEGT. V was clipped by 4 bases and J by 2 bases; unmatched bases: 3.

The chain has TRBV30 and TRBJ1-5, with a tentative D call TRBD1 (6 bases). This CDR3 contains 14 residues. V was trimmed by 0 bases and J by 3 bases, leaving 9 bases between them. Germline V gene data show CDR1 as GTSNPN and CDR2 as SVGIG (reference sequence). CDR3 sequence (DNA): TGTGCCTGGAGTGTCGGGGGGGCCAATCAGCCCCAGCATTTT. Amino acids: CAWSVGGANQPQHF.

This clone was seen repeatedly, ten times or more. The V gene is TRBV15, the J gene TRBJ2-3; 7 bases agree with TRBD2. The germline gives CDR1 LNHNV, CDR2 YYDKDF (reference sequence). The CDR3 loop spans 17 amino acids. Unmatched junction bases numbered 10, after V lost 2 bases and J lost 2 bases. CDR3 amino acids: CATSRSASSGPTDTQYF. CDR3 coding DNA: TGTGCCACCAGCAGATCGGCCTCTAGCGGACCCACAGATACGCAGTATTTT.

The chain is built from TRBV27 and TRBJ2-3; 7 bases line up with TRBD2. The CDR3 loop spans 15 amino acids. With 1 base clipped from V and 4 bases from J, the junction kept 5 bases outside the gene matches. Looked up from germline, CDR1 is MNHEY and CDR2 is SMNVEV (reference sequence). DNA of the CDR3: TGTGCCAGCAGTTTATTGGGCGGGAGTCCAGATACGCAGTATTTT. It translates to CASSLLGGSPDTQYF.

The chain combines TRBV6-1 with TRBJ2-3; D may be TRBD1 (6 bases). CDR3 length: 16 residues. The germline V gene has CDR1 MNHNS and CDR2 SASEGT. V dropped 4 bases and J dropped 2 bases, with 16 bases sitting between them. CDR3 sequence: CASSGNRVSHTDTQYF. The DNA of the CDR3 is TGTGCCAGCAGTGGGAACAGGGTTTCTCACACAGATACGCAGTATTTT.

DNA for the CDR3: TGCGCCAGCAGCTTGGGGGCCCTGGGAGGCAATCAGCCCCAGCATTTT. Translation: CASSLGALGGNQPQHF. The rearrangement joins TRBV5-1 to TRBJ1-5; D ambiguous. The germline V and J ends were trimmed by 0 bases and 2 bases, with 12 bases remaining between them. Germline CDR1 and CDR2: SGHRS and YFSETQ. The CDR3 runs to 16 residues.

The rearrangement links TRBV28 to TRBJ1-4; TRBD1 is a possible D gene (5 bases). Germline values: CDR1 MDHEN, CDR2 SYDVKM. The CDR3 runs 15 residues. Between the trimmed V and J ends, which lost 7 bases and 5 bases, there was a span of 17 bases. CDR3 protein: CASNGASTANEKLFF. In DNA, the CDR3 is TGTGCCAGCAATGGGGCTTCAACGGCGAATGAAAAACTGTTTTTT.

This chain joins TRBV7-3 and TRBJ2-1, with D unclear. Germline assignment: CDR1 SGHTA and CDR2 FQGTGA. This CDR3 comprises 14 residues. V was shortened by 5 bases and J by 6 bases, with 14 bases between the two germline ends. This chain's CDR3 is CASSPSEAGNEQFF. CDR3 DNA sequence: TGTGCCAGCAGCCCATCTGAGGCCGGCAATGAGCAGTTCTTC.

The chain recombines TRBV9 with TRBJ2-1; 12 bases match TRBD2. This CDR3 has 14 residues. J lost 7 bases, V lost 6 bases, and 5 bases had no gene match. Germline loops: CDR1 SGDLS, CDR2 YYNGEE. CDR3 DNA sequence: TGTGCCAGCAATCTAGCGGGAGGGGTAAATGAGCAGTTCTTC. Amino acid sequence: CASNLAGGVNEQFF.

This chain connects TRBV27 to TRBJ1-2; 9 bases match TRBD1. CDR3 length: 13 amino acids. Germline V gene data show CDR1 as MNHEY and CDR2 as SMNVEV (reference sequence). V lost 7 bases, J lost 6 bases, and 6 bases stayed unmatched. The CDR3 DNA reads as TGTGCCAGCACTACAGGGGGCGGCGATGGCTACACCTTC. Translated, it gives CASTTGGGDGYTF.

CDR3 nucleotide sequence: TGTGCCAGTAGTAACCGGGACAGGGCTGGGGCCAACGTCCTGACTTTC. Its translation: CASSNRDRAGANVLTF. The gene calls are TRBV19 and TRBJ2-6; TRBD1 aligns across 9 bases. In germline, CDR1 is LNHDA, CDR2 SQIVND (reference sequence). The V segment lost 4 bases and the J segment 2 bases; nucleotides outside the gene matches: 3. This CDR3 is built from 16 residues.

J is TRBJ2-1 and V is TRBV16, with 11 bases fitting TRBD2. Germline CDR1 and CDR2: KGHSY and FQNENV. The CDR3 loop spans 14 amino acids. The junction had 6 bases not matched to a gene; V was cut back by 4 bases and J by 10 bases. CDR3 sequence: CASSLLAGGGEQFF. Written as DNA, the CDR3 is TGTGCCAGCAGCCTTCTAGCGGGAGGAGGAGAGCAGTTCTTC.

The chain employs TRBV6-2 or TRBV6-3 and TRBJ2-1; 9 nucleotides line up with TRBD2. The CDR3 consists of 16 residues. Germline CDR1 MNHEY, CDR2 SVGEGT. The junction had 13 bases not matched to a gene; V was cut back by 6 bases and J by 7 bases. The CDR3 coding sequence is TGTGCCAGCAGCCCACCGGCTAGCGGGATAATGAATGAGCAGTTCTTC. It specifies CASSPPASGIMNEQFF.

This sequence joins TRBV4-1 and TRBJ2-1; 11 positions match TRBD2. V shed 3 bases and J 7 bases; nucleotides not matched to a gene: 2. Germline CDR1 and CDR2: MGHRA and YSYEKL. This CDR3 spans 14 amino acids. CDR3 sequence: CASSHTSGRNEQFF. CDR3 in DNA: TGCGCCAGCAGCCATACTAGCGGGAGAAATGAGCAGTTCTTC.

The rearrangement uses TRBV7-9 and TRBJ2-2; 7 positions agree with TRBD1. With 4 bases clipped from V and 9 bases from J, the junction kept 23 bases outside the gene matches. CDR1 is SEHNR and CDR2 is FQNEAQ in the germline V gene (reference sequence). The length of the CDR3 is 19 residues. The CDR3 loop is CASSSTRTGGTPDVWELFF. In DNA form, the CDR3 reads TGTGCCAGCAGCTCTACTAGGACAGGCGGAACACCGGATGTCTGGGAGCTGTTTTTT.

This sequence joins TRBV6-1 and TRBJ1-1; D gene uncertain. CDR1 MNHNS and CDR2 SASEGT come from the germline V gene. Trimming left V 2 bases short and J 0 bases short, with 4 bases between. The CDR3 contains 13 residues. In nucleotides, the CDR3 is TGTGCCAGCAGTGAACCGGTGAACACTGAAGCTTTCTTT. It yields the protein CASSEPVNTEAFF.

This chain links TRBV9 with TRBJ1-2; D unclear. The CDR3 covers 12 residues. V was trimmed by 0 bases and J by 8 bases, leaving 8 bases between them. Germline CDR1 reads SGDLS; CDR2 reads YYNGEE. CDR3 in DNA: TGTGCCAGCAGCGTAGACCCAGCGGGCTACACCTTC. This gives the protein CASSVDPAGYTF.

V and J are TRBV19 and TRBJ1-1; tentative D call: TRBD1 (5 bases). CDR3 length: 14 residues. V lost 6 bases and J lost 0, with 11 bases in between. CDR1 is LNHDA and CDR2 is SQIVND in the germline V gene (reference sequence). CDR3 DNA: TGTGCCAGTAGCCCCCTGACAGTGAACACTGAAGCTTTCTTT. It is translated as CASSPLTVNTEAFF.

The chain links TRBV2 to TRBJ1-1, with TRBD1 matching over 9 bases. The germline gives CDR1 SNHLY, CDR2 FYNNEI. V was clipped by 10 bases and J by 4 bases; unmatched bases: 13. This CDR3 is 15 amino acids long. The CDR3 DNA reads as TGTGCCACCCGAGAAACAGGGGGCGCCGGCACTGAAGCTTTCTTT. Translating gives CATRETGGAGTEAFF.

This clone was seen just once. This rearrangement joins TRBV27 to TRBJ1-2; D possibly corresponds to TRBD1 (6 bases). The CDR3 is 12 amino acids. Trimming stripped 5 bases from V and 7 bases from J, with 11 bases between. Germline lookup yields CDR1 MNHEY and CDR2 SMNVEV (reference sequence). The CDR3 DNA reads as TGTGCCAGCAGTCCACTCAGGGGTGGCTACACCTTC. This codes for CASSPLRGGYTF.

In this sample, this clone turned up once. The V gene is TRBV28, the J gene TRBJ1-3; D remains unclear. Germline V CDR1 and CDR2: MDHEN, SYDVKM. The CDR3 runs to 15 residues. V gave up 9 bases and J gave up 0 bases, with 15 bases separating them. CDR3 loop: CASRRAVHSGNTIYF. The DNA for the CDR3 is TGTGCCAGTAGGAGGGCCGTGCACTCTGGAAACACCATATATTTT.

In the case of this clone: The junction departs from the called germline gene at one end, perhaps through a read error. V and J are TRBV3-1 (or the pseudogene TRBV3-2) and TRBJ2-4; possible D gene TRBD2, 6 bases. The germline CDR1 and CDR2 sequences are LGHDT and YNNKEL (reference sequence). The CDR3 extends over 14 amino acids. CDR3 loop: CASSQLEGKSIQYF. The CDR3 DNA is TGTGCCAGCAGCCAATTGGAGGGGAAAAGCATTCAGTACTTC.

This CDR3 is CASSFIDTAYEQYF. In nucleotides, the CDR3 is TGTGCCAGCAGCTTTATAGACACCGCCTACGAGCAGTACTTC. The V and J genes are TRBV5-6 and TRBJ2-7; no reliable D call. The CDR3 has 14 amino acids. Germline CDR1 is SGHDT and CDR2 is YYEEEE. Trimming shortened V by 2 bases and J by 2 bases, and 11 bases separated the two germline ends.

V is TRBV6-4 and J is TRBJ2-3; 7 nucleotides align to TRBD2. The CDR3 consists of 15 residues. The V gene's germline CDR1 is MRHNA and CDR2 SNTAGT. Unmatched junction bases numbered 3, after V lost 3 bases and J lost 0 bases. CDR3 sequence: CASSEGSGSTDTQYF. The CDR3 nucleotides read TGTGCCAGCAGTGAAGGTAGCGGGAGCACAGATACGCAGTATTTT.

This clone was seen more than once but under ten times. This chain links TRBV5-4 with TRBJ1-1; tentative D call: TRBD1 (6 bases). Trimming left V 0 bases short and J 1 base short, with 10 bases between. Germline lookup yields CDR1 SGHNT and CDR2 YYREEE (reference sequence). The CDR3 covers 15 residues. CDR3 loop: CASSLGQDRNTEAFF. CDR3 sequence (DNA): TGTGCCAGCAGCTTGGGACAGGATAGGAACACTGAAGCTTTCTTT.

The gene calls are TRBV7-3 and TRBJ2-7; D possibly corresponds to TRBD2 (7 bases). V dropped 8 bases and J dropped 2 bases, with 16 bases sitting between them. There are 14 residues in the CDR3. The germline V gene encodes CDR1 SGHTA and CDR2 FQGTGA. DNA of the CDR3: TGTGCCAGCTCTGGGGGGGACAATCCCTACGAGCAGTACTTC. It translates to CASSGGDNPYEQYF.

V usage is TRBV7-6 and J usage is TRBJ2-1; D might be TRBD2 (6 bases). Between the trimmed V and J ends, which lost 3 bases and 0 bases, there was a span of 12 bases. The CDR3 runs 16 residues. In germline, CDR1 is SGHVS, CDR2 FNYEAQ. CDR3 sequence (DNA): TGTGCCAGCAGCTTGGGGACTTCCAGCTCCTACAATGAGCAGTTCTTC. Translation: CASSLGTSSSYNEQFF.

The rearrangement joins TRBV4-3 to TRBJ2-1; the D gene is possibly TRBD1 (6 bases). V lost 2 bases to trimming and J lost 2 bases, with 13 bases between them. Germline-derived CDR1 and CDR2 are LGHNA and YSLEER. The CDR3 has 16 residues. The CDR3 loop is CASSQRMGHTYNEQFF. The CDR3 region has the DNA TGCGCCAGCAGCCAACGCATGGGACACACCTACAATGAGCAGTTCTTC.

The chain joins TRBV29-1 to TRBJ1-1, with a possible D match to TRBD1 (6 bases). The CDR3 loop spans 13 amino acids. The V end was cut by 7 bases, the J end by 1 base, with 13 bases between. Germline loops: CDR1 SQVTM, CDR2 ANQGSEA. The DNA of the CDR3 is TGCAGCGCCACGGGACAACAGAACACTGAAGCTTTCTTT. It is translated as CSATGQQNTEAFF.